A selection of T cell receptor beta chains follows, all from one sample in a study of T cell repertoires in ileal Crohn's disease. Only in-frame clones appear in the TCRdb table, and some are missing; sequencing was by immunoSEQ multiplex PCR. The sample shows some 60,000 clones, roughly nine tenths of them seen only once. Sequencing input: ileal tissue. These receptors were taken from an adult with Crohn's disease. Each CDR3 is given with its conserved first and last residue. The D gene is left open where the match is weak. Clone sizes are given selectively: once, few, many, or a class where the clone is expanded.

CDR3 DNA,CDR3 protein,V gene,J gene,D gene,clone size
TGTGCCAGTCGGGACGGGAGGGAGACCCAGTACTTC,CASRDGRETQYF,TRBV10-3,TRBJ2-5,TRBD2,.
TGCGCCAGCAGTGTTGCGGGCCGGGAGACCCAGTACTTC,CASSVAGRETQYF,TRBV10-2,TRBJ2-5,.,.
TGTGCCAGTAGGAACAGACAGGGCGCGGGGAATCAGCCCCAGCATTTT,CASRNRQGAGNQPQHF,TRBV19,TRBJ1-5,TRBD1,.
TGCGCCAGCAGCCAAGATAAGGTACAGGGCAGGCAAGAGACCCAGTACTTC,CASSQDKVQGRQETQYF,TRBV4-3,TRBJ2-5,.,.
TGTGCCAGCAGCCAAGATCCAGAAGGCTACACCTTC,CASSQDPEGYTF,TRBV4-2,TRBJ1-2,.,.
TGTGCCAGCTCACCGTCCGGGAGCTATAACAATGAGCAGTTCTTC,CASSPSGSYNNEQFF,TRBV18,TRBJ2-1,.,.
TGTGCCAGCAGCTTAGTATCTAGTCGGGAGAAGTTTCACTTC,CASSLVSSREKFHF,TRBV7-9,TRBJ2-5,.,.
TGTGCCAGCGGCGGGAGTTTTTACAATGAGCAGTTCTTC,CASGGSFYNEQFF,TRBV9,TRBJ2-1,TRBD2,.
TGTGCCAGCAGCGTAGATACTTACACTGAAGCTTTCTTT,CASSVDTYTEAFF,TRBV9,TRBJ1-1,.,.
TGTGCCTGGAGTCCCACGGGGATCCCCTACGAGCAGTACTTC,CAWSPTGIPYEQYF,TRBV30,TRBJ2-7,.,.
TGCGCCAGCAGCCAACATGGGACAGACTTTAATTCACCCCTCCACTTT,CASSQHGTDFNSPLHF,TRBV4-1,TRBJ1-6,TRBD1,.
TGTGCCAGCAGTGAGGGTGCCGACCGGGGCACCATATATTTT,CASSEGADRGTIYF,TRBV2,TRBJ1-3,.,.
TGTGCCAGCAGCTTAGTGACAGGGACTAACTATGGCTACACCTTC,CASSLVTGTNYGYTF,TRBV11-2,TRBJ1-2,TRBD1,.
TGTGCCAGCAGCGGGGAGACAGGGGAAAATTCACCCCTCCACTTT,CASSGETGENSPLHF,TRBV13,TRBJ1-6,TRBD1,.
TGTGCCAGCAGCTTAGTGGGACAGAGTACCTACGAGCAGTACTTC,CASSLVGQSTYEQYF,TRBV7-2,TRBJ2-7,TRBD1,once
TGTGCCAGCAGTTTGCCCCGGGGCAGGGGCCTCTATGGCTACACCTTC,CASSLPRGRGLYGYTF,TRBV28,TRBJ1-2,.,.
TGTGCCAGCAGCGAGCCCTTTAAGGGGGCGCGTACCACCGGGGAGCTGTTTTTT,CASSEPFKGARTTGELFF,TRBV5-6,TRBJ2-2,TRBD1,once
TGTGCCAGCAGATTCCGGGACAGGGAAAGTTCACCCCTCCACTTT,CASRFRDRESSPLHF,TRBV27,TRBJ1-6,TRBD1,.
TGTGCCAGCAGCTCAGGGGTCGCCACCGGGGAGCTGTTTTTT,CASSSGVATGELFF,TRBV5-4,TRBJ2-2,.,.
TGTGCCAGTAAAAGGGACTCCTCCCTTCATGAGCAGTTCTTC,CASKRDSSLHEQFF,TRBV2,TRBJ2-1,.,.
TGTGCCAGCAGCTCCTACTCTGGAAACACCATATATTTT,CASSSYSGNTIYF,TRBV13,TRBJ1-3,.,few
TGTGCCAGCTCACCCTCAGTCTGGGAGACCCAGTACTTC,CASSPSVWETQYF,TRBV18,TRBJ2-5,.,.
TGTGCCTGGAGTGCCGTACCTATACAGGGGTCTGGAAACACCATATATTTT,CAWSAVPIQGSGNTIYF,TRBV30,TRBJ1-3,TRBD1,.
TGTGCCAGCAGTGCCGGCAGGGGGGTAAATGAAAAACTGTTTTTT,CASSAGRGVNEKLFF,TRBV2,TRBJ1-4,TRBD1,.
TGTGCCAGCAGTCCCGGGAGGAGGGGGACAGATACGCAGTATTTT,CASSPGRRGTDTQYF,TRBV28,TRBJ2-3,.,.
TGTGCCAGCAGTTATTCTGAATTCGGTTATGGCTACACCTTC,CASSYSEFGYGYTF,TRBV6-5,TRBJ1-2,.,.
TGTGCCAGCAGCTCCCAGGGGAGTAGCACTGAAGCTTTCTTT,CASSSQGSSTEAFF,TRBV7-8,TRBJ1-1,.,many
TGCGCCAGCAGCCAGGACAGGTTTTCCCTCGGAAACACCATATATTTT,CASSQDRFSLGNTIYF,TRBV4-3,TRBJ1-3,TRBD1,.
TGTGCCAGCAGTTTACAGGGTAGTTTAGGACAGCCCCAGCATTTT,CASSLQGSLGQPQHF,TRBV6-5,TRBJ1-5,.,.
TGTGCTAGTGGTCCAGAGGGACACGCTGAAGCTTTCTTT,CASGPEGHAEAFF,TRBV12-5,TRBJ1-1,.,few
TGTGCCAGTAGTCCTGACAGGAGCAACACTGAAGCTTTCTTT,CASSPDRSNTEAFF,TRBV19,TRBJ1-1,.,.
TGTGCCAGCAGTGCGAGGTTGTCTGGGGCCAACGTCCTGACTTTC,CASSARLSGANVLTF,TRBV6-1,TRBJ2-6,.,once
TGTGCCAGCAGGAGGGAGGCGTTTGGAACTGAAGCTTTCTTT,CASRREAFGTEAFF,TRBV6-1,TRBJ1-1,.,.
TGTGCCAGCAGCTTAGGCCCGGGAGTCTCCTTC,CASSLGPGVSF,TRBV11-3,TRBJ1-2,.,.
TGTGCCAGCAGCTTGGAGGCGGGAGGGTCAGATACGCAGTATTTT,CASSLEAGGSDTQYF,TRBV5-4,TRBJ2-3,TRBD2,.
TGTGCCAGCAGCGATTGGACAGGAGGAAACACCATATATTTT,CASSDWTGGNTIYF,TRBV7-9,TRBJ1-3,TRBD1,.
TGTGCCAGCAGCTTAACCGGGACAGGGTCGGGCTACACCTTC,CASSLTGTGSGYTF,TRBV7-3,TRBJ1-2,TRBD1,.
TGTGCCAGCAGTAGAGTCATGAACACTGAAGCTTTCTTT,CASSRVMNTEAFF,TRBV2,TRBJ1-1,.,.
TGCGCCAGCAGCCTATTAGCGGGAGTAAACAATGAGCAGTTCTTC,CASSLLAGVNNEQFF,TRBV4-3,TRBJ2-1,TRBD2,.
TGTGCCAGCGCAAGTAGCGGGGGACGGGGGAGAGAGACCCAGTACTTC,CASASSGGRGRETQYF,TRBV2,TRBJ2-5,TRBD2,.
TGTGCCAGCAGCCCAGTTTTTGGTAGCGGGAGCCCGGGATCCAACTACGAGCAGTACTTC,CASSPVFGSGSPGSNYEQYF,TRBV11-3,TRBJ2-7,TRBD2,once
TGTGCCAGCAGTTCAGGGTATCTTGGTGGCTACACCTTC,CASSSGYLGGYTF,TRBV2,TRBJ1-2,.,.
TGTGCCAGCACGCGATCATCCGGACAGGGACGAGGTTACACCTTC,CASTRSSGQGRGYTF,TRBV6-5,TRBJ1-2,TRBD1,.
TGTGCCAGTAGTCCCCCAAACACTGAAGCTTTCTTT,CASSPPNTEAFF,TRBV19,TRBJ1-1,.,.